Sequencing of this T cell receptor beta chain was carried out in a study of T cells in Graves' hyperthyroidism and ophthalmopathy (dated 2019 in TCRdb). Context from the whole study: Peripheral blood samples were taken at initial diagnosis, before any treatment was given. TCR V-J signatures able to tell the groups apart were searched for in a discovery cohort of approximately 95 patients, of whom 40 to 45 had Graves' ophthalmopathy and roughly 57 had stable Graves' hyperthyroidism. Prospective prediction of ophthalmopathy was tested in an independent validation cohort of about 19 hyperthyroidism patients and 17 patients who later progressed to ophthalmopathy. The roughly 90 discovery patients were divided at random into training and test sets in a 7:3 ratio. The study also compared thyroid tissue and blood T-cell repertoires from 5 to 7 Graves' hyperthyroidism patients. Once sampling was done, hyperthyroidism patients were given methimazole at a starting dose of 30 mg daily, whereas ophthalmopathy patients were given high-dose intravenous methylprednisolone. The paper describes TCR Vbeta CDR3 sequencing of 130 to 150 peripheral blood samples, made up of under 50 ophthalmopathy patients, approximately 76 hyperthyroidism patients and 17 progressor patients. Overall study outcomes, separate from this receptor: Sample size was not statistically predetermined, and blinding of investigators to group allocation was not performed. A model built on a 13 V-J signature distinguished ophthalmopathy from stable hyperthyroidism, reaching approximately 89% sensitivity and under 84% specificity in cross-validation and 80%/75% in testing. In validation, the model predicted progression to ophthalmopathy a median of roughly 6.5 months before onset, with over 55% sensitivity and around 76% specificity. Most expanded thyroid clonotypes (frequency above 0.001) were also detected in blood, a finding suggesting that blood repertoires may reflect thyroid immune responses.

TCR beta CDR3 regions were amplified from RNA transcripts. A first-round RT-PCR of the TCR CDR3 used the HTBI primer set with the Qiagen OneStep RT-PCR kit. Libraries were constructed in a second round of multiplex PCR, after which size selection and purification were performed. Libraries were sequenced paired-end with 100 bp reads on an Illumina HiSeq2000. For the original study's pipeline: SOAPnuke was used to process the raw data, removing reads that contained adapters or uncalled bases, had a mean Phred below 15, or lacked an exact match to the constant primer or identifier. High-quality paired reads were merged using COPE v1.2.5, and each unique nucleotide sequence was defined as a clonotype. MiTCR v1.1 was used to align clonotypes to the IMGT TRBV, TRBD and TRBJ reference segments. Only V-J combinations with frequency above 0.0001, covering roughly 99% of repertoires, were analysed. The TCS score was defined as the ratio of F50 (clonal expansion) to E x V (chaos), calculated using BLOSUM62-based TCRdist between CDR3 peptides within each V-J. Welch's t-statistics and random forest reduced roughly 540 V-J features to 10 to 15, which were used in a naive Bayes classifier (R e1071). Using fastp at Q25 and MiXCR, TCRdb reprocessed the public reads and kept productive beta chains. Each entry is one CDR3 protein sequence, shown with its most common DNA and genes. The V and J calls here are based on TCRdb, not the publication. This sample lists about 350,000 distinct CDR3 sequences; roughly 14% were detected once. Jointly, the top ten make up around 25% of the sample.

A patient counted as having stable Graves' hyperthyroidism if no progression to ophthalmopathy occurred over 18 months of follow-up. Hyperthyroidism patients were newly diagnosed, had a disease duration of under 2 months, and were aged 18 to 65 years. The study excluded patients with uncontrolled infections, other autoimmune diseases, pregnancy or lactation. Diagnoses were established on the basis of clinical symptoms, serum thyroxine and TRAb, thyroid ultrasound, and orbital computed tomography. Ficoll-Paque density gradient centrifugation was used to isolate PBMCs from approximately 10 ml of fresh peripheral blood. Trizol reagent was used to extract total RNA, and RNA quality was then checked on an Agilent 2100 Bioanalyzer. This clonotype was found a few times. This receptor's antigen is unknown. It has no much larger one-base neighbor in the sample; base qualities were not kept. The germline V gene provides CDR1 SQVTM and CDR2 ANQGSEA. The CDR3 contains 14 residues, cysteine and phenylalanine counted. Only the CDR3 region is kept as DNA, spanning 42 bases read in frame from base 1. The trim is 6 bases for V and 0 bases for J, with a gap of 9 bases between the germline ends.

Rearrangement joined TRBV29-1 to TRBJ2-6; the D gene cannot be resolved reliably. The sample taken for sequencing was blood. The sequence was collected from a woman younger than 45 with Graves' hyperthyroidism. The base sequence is TGCAGCGTCAACATGGGCTCTGGGGCCAACGTCCTGACTTTC. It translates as CSVNMGSGANVLTF.